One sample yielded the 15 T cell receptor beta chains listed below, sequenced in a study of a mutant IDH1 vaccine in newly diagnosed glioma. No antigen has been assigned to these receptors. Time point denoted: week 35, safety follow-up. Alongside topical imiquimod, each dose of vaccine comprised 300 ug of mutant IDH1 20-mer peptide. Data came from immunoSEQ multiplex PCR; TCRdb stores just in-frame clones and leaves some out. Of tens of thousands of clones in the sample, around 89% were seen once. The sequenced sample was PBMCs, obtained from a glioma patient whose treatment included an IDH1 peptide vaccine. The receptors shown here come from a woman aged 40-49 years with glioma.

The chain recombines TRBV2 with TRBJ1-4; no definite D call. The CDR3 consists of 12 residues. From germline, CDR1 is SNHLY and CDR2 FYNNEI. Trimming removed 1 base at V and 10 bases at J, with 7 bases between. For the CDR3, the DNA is TGTGCCAGCAGTGAAGGGCCAGGAAAACTGTTTTTT. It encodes CASSEGPGKLFF.

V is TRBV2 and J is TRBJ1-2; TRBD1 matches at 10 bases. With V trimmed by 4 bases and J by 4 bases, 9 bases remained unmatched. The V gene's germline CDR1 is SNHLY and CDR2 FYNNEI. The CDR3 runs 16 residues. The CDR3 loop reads CASSVRQGANSYGYTF. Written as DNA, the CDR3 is TGTGCCAGCAGTGTCCGACAGGGGGCGAATTCCTATGGCTACACCTTC.

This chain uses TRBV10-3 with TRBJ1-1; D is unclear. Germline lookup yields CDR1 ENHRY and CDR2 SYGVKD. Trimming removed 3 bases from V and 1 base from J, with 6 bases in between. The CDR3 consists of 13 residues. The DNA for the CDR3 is TGTGCCATCAGTGACACGGCGAACACTGAAGCTTTCTTT. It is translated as CAISDTANTEAFF.

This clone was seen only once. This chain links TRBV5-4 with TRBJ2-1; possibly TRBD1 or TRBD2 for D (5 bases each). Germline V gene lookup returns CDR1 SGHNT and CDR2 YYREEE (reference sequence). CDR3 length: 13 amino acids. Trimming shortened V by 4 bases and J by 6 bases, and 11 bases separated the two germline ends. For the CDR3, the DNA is TGTGCCAGCAGCCTAGGGACGGTCAATGAGCAGTTCTTC. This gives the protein CASSLGTVNEQFF.

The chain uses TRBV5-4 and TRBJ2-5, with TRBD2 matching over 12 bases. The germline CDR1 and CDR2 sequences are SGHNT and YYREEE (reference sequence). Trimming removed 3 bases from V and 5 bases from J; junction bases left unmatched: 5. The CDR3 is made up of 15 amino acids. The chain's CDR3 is CASSSSSGGAETQYF. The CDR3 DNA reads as TGTGCCAGCAGCTCCTCTAGCGGGGGGGCGGAGACCCAGTACTTC.

In DNA, the CDR3 is TGTGCCACCAGCAGAGATCAGCTGGGGCGAGGATCACCCCTCCACTTT. This codes for CATSRDQLGRGSPLHF. V is TRBV15 and J is TRBJ1-6; a possible D gene is TRBD1 (5 bases). V was cut by 0 bases and J by 10 bases, with 16 bases left in between. Germline V lookup: CDR1 LNHNV, CDR2 YYDKDF (reference sequence). This CDR3 has 16 residues.

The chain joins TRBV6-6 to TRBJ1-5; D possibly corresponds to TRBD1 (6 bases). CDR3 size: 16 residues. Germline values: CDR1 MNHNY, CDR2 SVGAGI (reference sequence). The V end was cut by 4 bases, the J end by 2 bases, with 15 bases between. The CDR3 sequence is CASSSPGAEGNQPQHF. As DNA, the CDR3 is TGTGCCAGCAGTTCCCCGGGGGCGGAGGGCAATCAGCCCCAGCATTTT.

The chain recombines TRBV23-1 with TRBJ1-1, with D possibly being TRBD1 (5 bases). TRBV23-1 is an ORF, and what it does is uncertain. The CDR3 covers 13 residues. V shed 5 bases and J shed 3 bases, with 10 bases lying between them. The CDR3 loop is CASSSTAYTEAFF. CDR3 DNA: TGCGCCAGCAGTTCGACAGCCTACACTGAAGCTTTCTTT.

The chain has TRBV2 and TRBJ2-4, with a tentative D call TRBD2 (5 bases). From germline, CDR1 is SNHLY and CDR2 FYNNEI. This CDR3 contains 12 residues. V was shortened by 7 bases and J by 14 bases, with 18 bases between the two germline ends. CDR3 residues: CASTAGGGKEYF. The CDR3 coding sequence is TGTGCCAGCACGGCGGGTGGCGGCAAGGAGTACTTC.

Here the CDR3 DNA reads TGTGCCAGCAGCTTAGTAGCGGGAGGCGGGCCAGATACGCAGTATTTT. This codes for CASSLVAGGGPDTQYF. The chain recombines TRBV7-2 with TRBJ2-3, with 10 bases that match TRBD2. Germline values: CDR1 SGHTA, CDR2 FQGNSA. The CDR3 totals 16 residues. Trimming cost V 1 base and J 4 bases; bases outside gene matches: 5.

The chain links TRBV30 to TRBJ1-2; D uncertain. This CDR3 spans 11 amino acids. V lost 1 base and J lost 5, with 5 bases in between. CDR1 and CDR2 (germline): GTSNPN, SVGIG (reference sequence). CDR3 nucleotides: TGTGCCTGGAGTGACGGGTATGGCTACACCTTC. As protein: CAWSDGYGYTF. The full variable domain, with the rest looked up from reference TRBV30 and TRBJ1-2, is SQTIHQWPATLVQPVGSPLSLECTVEGTSNPNLYWYRQAAGRGLQLLFYSVGIGQISSEVPQNLSASRPQDRQFILSSKKLLLSDSGFYLCAWSDGYGYTFGSGTRLTVV.

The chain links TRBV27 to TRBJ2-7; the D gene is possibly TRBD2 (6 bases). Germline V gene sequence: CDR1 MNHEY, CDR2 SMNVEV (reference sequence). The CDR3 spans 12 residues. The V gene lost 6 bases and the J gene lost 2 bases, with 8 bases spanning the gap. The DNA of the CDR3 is TGTGCCAGCAGGACTAGTCCCTACGAGCAGTACTTC. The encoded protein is CASRTSPYEQYF.

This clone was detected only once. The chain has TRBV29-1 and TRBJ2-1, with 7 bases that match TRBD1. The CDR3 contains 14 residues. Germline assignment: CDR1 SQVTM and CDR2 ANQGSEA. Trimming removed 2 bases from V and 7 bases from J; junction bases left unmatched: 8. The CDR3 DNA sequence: TGCAGCGTTGAACCCCGGACAGGTATAAATGAGCAGTTCTTC. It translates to CSVEPRTGINEQFF.

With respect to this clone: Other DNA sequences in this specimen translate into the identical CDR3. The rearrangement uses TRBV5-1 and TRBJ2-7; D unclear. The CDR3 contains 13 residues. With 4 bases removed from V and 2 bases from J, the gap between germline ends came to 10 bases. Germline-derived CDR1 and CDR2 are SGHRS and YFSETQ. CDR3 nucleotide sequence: TGCGCCAGCAGCCTAGGTTCAACCTACGAGCAGTACTTC. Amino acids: CASSLGSTYEQYF.

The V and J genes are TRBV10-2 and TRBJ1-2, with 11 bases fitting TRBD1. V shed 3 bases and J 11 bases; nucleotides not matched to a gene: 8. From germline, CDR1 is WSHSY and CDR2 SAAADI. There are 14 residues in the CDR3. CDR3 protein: CASSEGTGGKVYTF. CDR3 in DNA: TGCGCCAGCAGTGAAGGGACAGGGGGTAAGGTGTACACCTTC.